These 28 T cell receptor beta chains were all obtained from the same sample, sequenced in a study of regulatory T cells in long-lasting Graves disease. Regarding time point: newly diagnosed GD, antithyroid drugs for less than 3 months. The TCR library was prepared using RNA isolated from PBMCs. Researchers made TCR beta libraries by using iRepertoire HTBI primers and running Arm-PCR on CDR3 regions. MiXCR, applied by TCRdb to the multiplex PCR reads, yields one record per CDR3 protein. The data hold fewer than 650,000 distinct CDR3 sequences, with about 16% observed a single time. This sample was shared with a second study, whose subject was T cells in Graves' hyperthyroidism and ophthalmopathy.

This sample comprised peripheral blood mononuclear cells (PBMCs), obtained at new diagnosis, from a patient treated with antithyroid drugs. The source of these receptors is a man younger than 35 with Graves disease.

This clonotype showed up many times. The rearrangement uses TRBV12-3 or TRBV12-4 and TRBJ2-5; weak D call: TRBD1 (5 bases). V was trimmed by 4 bases and J by 2 bases, leaving 8 bases between them. The CDR3 length is 13 residues. The CDR3 region has the DNA TGTGCCAGCAGTTGGGGCGAGCAAGAGACCCAGTACTTC. Its protein product is CASSWGEQETQYF.

This clonotype has ten or more counts. The rearrangement joins TRBV28 to TRBJ2-1; D remains unclear. The V and J ends lost 3 bases and 6 bases respectively, with 6 bases between them. This CDR3 contains 12 residues. Per the germline V gene, CDR1 is MDHEN and CDR2 is SYDVKM. The DNA for the CDR3 is TGTGCCAGCAGTTTCCAGTCCAATGAGCAGTTCTTC. Translating it yields CASSFQSNEQFF.

This clonotype appeared many times. The chain links TRBV7-3 to TRBJ2-3; maybe TRBD2 (6 bases). The ends were cut back, 6 bases at V and 3 bases at J, with 13 bases in the middle. The CDR3 totals 14 residues. Germline values: CDR1 SGHTA, CDR2 FQGTGA. CDR3 sequence reads: CASSPTGATDTQYF. CDR3 sequence (DNA): TGTGCCAGCAGTCCCACGGGAGCTACAGATACGCAGTATTTT.

CDR3 protein: CASSIGTATYEQYF. For the CDR3, the DNA is TGTGCCAGTAGTATTGGGACAGCGACCTACGAGCAGTACTTC. The J gene is TRBJ2-7, the V gene TRBV19; 7 nucleotides line up with TRBD1. CDR1 is LNHDA and CDR2 is SQIVND in the germline V gene (reference sequence). Trimming at V came to 3 bases and at J to 2 bases, leaving 4 bases not matched to a gene. The CDR3 length is 14 residues.

This clonotype has more than one count but fewer than ten. The chain couples TRBV4-1 to TRBJ2-5; 7 bases are a match to TRBD1. V shed 1 base and J 2 bases; nucleotides not matched to a gene: 1. Germline V CDR1 and CDR2: MGHRA, YSYEKL. The CDR3 extends over 14 amino acids. CDR3 coding DNA: TGCGCCAGCAGCCAAGGGGACAGTCAAGAGACCCAGTACTTC. It yields the protein CASSQGDSQETQYF.

This chain links TRBV19 with TRBJ2-7; maybe TRBD1 (5 bases). The V end lost 5 bases, the J end lost 0 bases, and 11 bases lay between the germline ends. The CDR3 has 14 amino acids. Germline-derived CDR1 and CDR2 are LNHDA and SQIVND (reference sequence). The CDR3 is CASSLQTDSYEQYF. Here the CDR3 DNA reads TGTGCCAGTAGTCTTCAGACAGACTCCTACGAGCAGTACTTC.

This sequence joins TRBV20-1 and TRBJ1-5, with a weak D call TRBD1 (5 bases). Trimming shortened V by 4 bases and J by 5 bases, and 9 bases separated the two germline ends. There are 12 residues in the CDR3. Germline CDR1 is DFQATT and CDR2 is SNEGSKA (reference sequence). Here the CDR3 reads CSAMRQHQPQHF. CDR3 in DNA: TGCAGTGCTATGAGACAGCATCAGCCCCAGCATTTT.

The table lists this clonotype with many counts. This chain joins TRBV30 and TRBJ2-4; 7 bases agree with TRBD2. CDR1 is GTSNPN, CDR2 SVGIG, per germline (reference sequence). Trimming at V came to 2 bases and at J to 8 bases, leaving 9 bases not matched to a gene. The CDR3 contains 14 residues. The CDR3 protein is CAWSTPGLLDIQYF. The CDR3 DNA reads as TGTGCCTGGAGTACCCCGGGACTACTAGACATTCAGTACTTC. The full variable domain, its missing parts supplied by reference TRBV30 and TRBJ2-4, is SQTIHQWPATLVQPVGSPLSLECTVEGTSNPNLYWYRQAAGRGLQLLFYSVGIGQISSEVPQNLSASRPQDRQFILSSKKLLLSDSGFYLCAWSTPGLLDIQYFGAGTRLSVL.

This clonotype was picked up one time. This chain uses TRBV19 with TRBJ2-1; 9 bases are a match to TRBD1. Losses at the gene ends were 4 bases for V and 10 bases for J; bases not matched to a gene: 11. Per germline, CDR1 LNHDA and CDR2 SQIVND (reference sequence). This CDR3 spans 15 amino acids. The CDR3 loop is CASSTGQGGVREQFF. Here the CDR3 DNA reads TGTGCCAGTAGTACGGGACAGGGAGGCGTTAGGGAGCAGTTCTTC.

This clonotype was seen ten or more times. The DNA of the CDR3 is TGCAGTGCTAGAGACGATCTGGCAGGTACCGCGTTCACTGAAGCTTTCTTT. As protein: CSARDDLAGTAFTEAFF. The chain joins TRBV20-1 to TRBJ1-1, with D unresolved. With 0 bases removed from V and 4 bases from J, the gap between germline ends came to 21 bases. This CDR3 is 17 amino acids long. The germline V gene encodes CDR1 DFQATT and CDR2 SNEGSKA (reference sequence).

This clonotype was found a few times. The chain has TRBV7-9 and TRBJ2-1, with 8 bases lining up with TRBD1. V trimming: 6 bases; J trimming: 2 bases; junction bases outside the gene matches: 6. The germline gives CDR1 SEHNR, CDR2 FQNEAQ (reference sequence). The CDR3 is made up of 15 amino acids. The CDR3 sequence: CASRPGQGPYNEQFF. The CDR3 DNA reads as TGTGCCAGCAGGCCCGGACAGGGACCCTACAATGAGCAGTTCTTC.

This clonotype has ten or more counts. CDR3 DNA sequence: TGTGCCAGCAGCTTACCCGGACGCTCTGGGGCCAACGTCCTGACTTTC. Its protein is CASSLPGRSGANVLTF. The chain joins TRBV11-2 to TRBJ2-6, with unresolved D. Germline CDR1 is SGHAT and CDR2 is FQNNGV. V shed 2 bases and J shed 0 bases, with 8 bases lying between them. The length of the CDR3 is 16 residues.

The sample holds many counts of this clonotype. The chain combines TRBV25-1 with TRBJ2-3; D is uncertain. Germline assignment: CDR1 MGHDK and CDR2 SYGVNS. V lost 1 base and J lost 5, with 7 bases in between. This CDR3 contains 13 residues. The CDR3 bases are TGTGCCAGCAGTGAATCGGCAGAAGATACGCAGTATTTT. Its translation: CASSESAEDTQYF.

The V gene is TRBV25-1, the J gene TRBJ2-5, with D perhaps TRBD2 (7 bases). The CDR3 is 15 residues long. Trimming cost V 7 bases and J 5 bases, with 20 bases left between them. The germline V gene encodes CDR1 MGHDK and CDR2 SYGVNS. CDR3 sequence reads: CASTWGGAIGETQYF. Written as DNA, the CDR3 is TGTGCCAGCACGTGGGGGGGCGCGATTGGGGAGACCCAGTACTTC.

The chain is built from TRBV7-6 and TRBJ2-7; 9 bases line up with TRBD2. Germline CDR1 reads SGHVS; CDR2 reads FNYEAQ. J lost 6 bases, V lost 0 bases, and 9 bases had no gene match. CDR3 length equals 16 residues. The CDR3 DNA reads as TGTGCCAGCAGCTTAGCGCCTAGCGGGAACCTCCCCGAGCAGTACTTC. Encoded protein: CASSLAPSGNLPEQYF.

This clonotype has ten or more counts. The rearrangement joins TRBV3-1 to TRBJ1-5, with 8 bases matching TRBD1. CDR3 length: 15 residues. The V and J ends lost 6 bases and 0 bases, in that order; junction bases with no gene match: 4. CDR1 and CDR2 (germline): LGHDT, YNNKEL (reference sequence). DNA of the CDR3: TGTGCCAGCAGTCGGACAGGGTATAGCAATCAGCCCCAGCATTTT. Protein: CASSRTGYSNQPQHF.

This clonotype occurred many times. The J gene is TRBJ2-7, the V gene TRBV10-3; 7 bases are shared with TRBD1. V was clipped by 3 bases and J by 3 bases; unmatched bases: 2. CDR3 length equals 13 residues. Per germline, CDR1 ENHRY and CDR2 SYGVKD. In DNA, the CDR3 is TGTGCCATCAGTGAACCAGGGGGCTACGAGCAGTACTTC. Translating it yields CAISEPGGYEQYF.

This clonotype was seen repeatedly, ten times or more. DNA of the CDR3: TGTGCCAGCAGTTTTCGGGGCAGCAGATTTGTCAATGAGCAGTTCTTC. Protein product: CASSFRGSRFVNEQFF. This chain links TRBV28 with TRBJ2-1; D is perhaps TRBD1 or TRBD2 (5 bases each). CDR1 MDHEN and CDR2 SYDVKM come from the germline V gene. Trimming took off 3 bases at V and 6 bases at J, with 18 bases between the two ends. The CDR3 is made up of 16 amino acids.

This clonotype has a count of ten or more. The V and J genes are TRBV7-9 and TRBJ2-5; TRBD1 is a possible D gene (5 bases). Germline CDR1 is SEHNR and CDR2 is FQNEAQ (reference sequence). This CDR3 comprises 15 residues. Trimming removed 5 bases from V and 5 bases from J, with 18 bases in between. The CDR3 is CASSRRSGLTETQYF. The CDR3 region has the DNA TGTGCCAGCAGCAGACGATCAGGGTTGACGGAGACCCAGTACTTC.

The rearrangement joins TRBV19 to TRBJ1-2; D may be TRBD1 (6 bases). The CDR3 is 16 amino acids. The V gene lost 4 bases and the J gene lost 3 bases, with 18 bases spanning the gap. Germline CDR1 LNHDA, CDR2 SQIVND (reference sequence). The CDR3 DNA follows: TGTGCCAGTAGTAGCACCCCGGGGGGCGAGTACTATGGCTACACCTTC. Translated: CASSSTPGGEYYGYTF.

This chain joins TRBV5-4 and TRBJ2-7, with no clear D. V lost 0 bases and J 3 bases, leaving 16 bases between the germline ends. Germline V lookup: CDR1 SGHNT, CDR2 YYREEE (reference sequence). CDR3 length: 16 amino acids. CDR3: CASSLAGLSRNYEQYF. The CDR3 DNA follows: TGTGCCAGCAGCTTGGCCGGGTTGAGTAGGAACTACGAGCAGTACTTC.

In regard to this clonotype: A much larger clone differs from this one at a single base, so this may be a read error. This sequence joins TRBV5-1 and TRBJ2-2; 11 bases agree with TRBD1. The V gene's germline CDR1 is SGHRS and CDR2 YFSETQ. The CDR3 is 15 residues long. CDR3 DNA: TGCGCCAGCAGCCAAGGACAGGGGGCTGGCGGGAAGCTGTTTTTT. Translating it yields CASSQGQGAGGKLFF.

As for this clonotype: One end of the junction varies from germline; a read error may be responsible. The chain uses TRBV28 and TRBJ1-2, with no clear D. There are 13 residues in the CDR3. The germline V gene encodes CDR1 MDHEN and CDR2 SYDVKM. The DNA for the CDR3 is TGTGCCAGCAGTTTAGGAGGGAACTATGGCTACGCCTTC. This encodes CASSLGGNYGYAF.

This clonotype was counted between two and nine times. A much larger clone lies one base from this, so it may be a read error. The chain uses TRBV12-3 or TRBV12-4 and TRBJ2-5; possible D gene TRBD1, 6 bases. The J call may be incorrect, as the DNA end agrees better with TRBJ2-1. The CDR3 sequence is 16 residues long. This CDR3 is CASSSYPPDRNNGQFF. DNA of the CDR3: TGTGCCAGCAGTTCCTACCCACCGGACAGAAATAATGGGCAGTTCTTC.

In its sample, this clonotype was seen many times. The chain employs TRBV30 and TRBJ2-5, with no clear D. The germline CDR1 and CDR2 sequences are GTSNPN and SVGIG (reference sequence). The CDR3 consists of 9 residues. CDR3 DNA sequence: TGTCCCTACGGGGAGACCCAGTACTTC. Its translation: CPYGETQYF.

This clonotype appeared many times. The gene calls are TRBV28 and TRBJ2-2; a weak D match, TRBD2 (5 bases). The CDR3 extends over 14 amino acids. Germline V gene lookup returns CDR1 MDHEN and CDR2 SYDVKM. V dropped 5 bases and J dropped 3 bases, with 10 bases sitting between them. This chain's CDR3 is CASSTDGDTGELFF. CDR3 nucleotides: TGTGCCAGCAGTACTGACGGGGACACCGGGGAGCTGTTTTTT.

Comments on this clonotype: A read error may produce the germline difference seen at one junction end. The CDR3 region has the DNA TGTGCCGGCAGCCCTCCGGGACTACCTAGTAAGCCAGATACGCAGTATTTT. Protein product: CAGSPPGLPSKPDTQYF. This chain joins TRBV7-3 and TRBJ2-3; 7 nucleotides align to TRBD2. Germline CDR1 SGHTA, CDR2 FQGTGA. The CDR3 consists of 17 residues.

This clonotype showed up many times. This chain links TRBV20-1 with TRBJ1-1, with D unclear. Between the trimmed V and J ends, which lost 3 bases and 7 bases, there was a span of 15 bases. The CDR3 runs to 13 residues. CDR1 is DFQATT, CDR2 SNEGSKA, per germline (reference sequence). The CDR3 here is CSARQEGIGEAFF. For the CDR3, the DNA is TGCAGTGCTAGGCAAGAGGGTATAGGTGAAGCTTTCTTT.